Sequencing of this T cell receptor beta chain was carried out in a study of long-term antiretroviral therapy in people with HIV. Sampling of each donor yielded at least one pre-ART PBMC sample and at least two post-ART PBMC samples. The V end lost 0 bases, the J end lost 5 bases, and 17 bases lay between the germline ends. Germline V CDR1 and CDR2: LGHNA, YSLEER. The CDR3 is 17 residues long. The run of the v3.0 immunoSEQ assay was at survey level. Generated by immunoSEQ multiplex PCR, the TCRdb table keeps only in-frame clones and is missing some. This sample has about 31,000 clones, with approximately 85% found just once.

This sequence joins TRBV4-3 and TRBJ1-3; D call uncertain. The sequence was collected from a man aged 18 to 30 with HIV. The sample here was unsorted PBMCs, taken 0.8 years before starting antiretroviral therapy. Here the CDR3 DNA reads TGCGCCAGCAGCCAAGATCTTATCTCCGCACTACGAAACACCATATATTTT. It is translated as CASSQDLISALRNTIYF.